The next 27 T cell receptor beta chains were all read from a single sample in a study of T-cell reconstitution after alpha-beta-depleted transplantation in children. Unique molecular identifiers tagged the TCRbeta library. TCRdb analysed the PCR reads with MiXCR anew, one entry per CDR3 protein. The table includes more than 300,000 distinct CDR3 sequences, around 15% detected once. Sample: PBMCs, mostly from graft donor cells, taken 360 days after TCRalphabeta/CD19-depleted stem cell transplant. The receptor set was obtained from a male patient aged 2-9 years who had a stem cell transplant for acute lymphoblastic leukemia, so the T cells may come from the graft donor.

This chain uses TRBV6-1 with TRBJ2-2, with TRBD2 identical over 8 bases. In germline, CDR1 is MNHNS, CDR2 SASEGT. The V and J ends lost 7 bases and 2 bases, in that order; junction bases with no gene match: 9. The CDR3 totals 16 residues. The DNA of the CDR3 is TGTGCCAGCAATATTCGGACTAGCCGAAACACCGGGGAGCTGTTTTTT. Translated: CASNIRTSRNTGELFF.

The chain links TRBV10-2 to TRBJ1-2, with 9 bases fitting TRBD1. After removal of 6 bases from V and 6 bases from J, the junction contained 11 bases not matched to a gene. In germline, CDR1 is WSHSY, CDR2 SAAADI. The CDR3 runs to 15 residues. The DNA for the CDR3 is TGCGCCAGCAGCGAACTTAACAGGGGGCGGAATGGCTACACCTTC. It specifies CASSELNRGRNGYTF.

V is TRBV12-3 or TRBV12-4 and J is TRBJ2-1; TRBD2 agrees at 9 bases. The CDR3 length is 15 residues. V trimming: 2 bases; J trimming: 5 bases; junction bases outside the gene matches: 4. The CDR3 loop reads CASSLWLAGNNEQFF. Written as DNA, the CDR3 is TGTGCCAGCAGTTTATGGCTAGCGGGGAACAATGAGCAGTTCTTC.

This chain joins TRBV4-1 and TRBJ2-3; 9 bases agree with TRBD2. Germline values: CDR1 MGHRA, CDR2 YSYEKL. V lost 3 bases, J lost 2 bases, and 6 bases stayed unmatched. The CDR3 spans 16 residues. CDR3 DNA: TGCGCCAGCAGCCACTGGCTAGCGGGGACCACAGATACGCAGTATTTT. This translates into CASSHWLAGTTDTQYF.

This clonotype was found many times. The V call is TRBV5-1, the J call TRBJ1-1; D perhaps matches TRBD1 (6 bases). V was cut by 1 base and J by 4 bases, with 11 bases left in between. CDR1 is SGHRS and CDR2 is YFSETQ in the germline V gene. The CDR3 consists of 14 residues. The CDR3, as DNA: TGCGCCAGCAGCTTGTCACAGGGTTTCACTGAAGCTTTCTTT. Protein: CASSLSQGFTEAFF.

Only a few counts were recorded for this clonotype. The V gene is TRBV28, the J gene TRBJ1-3; 9 bases map to TRBD1. Trimming took 5 bases from V and 9 from J; bases not matched to a gene: 11. Germline-derived CDR1 and CDR2 are MDHEN and SYDVKM. This CDR3 has 15 residues. The CDR3 is CASSPIDRGFGTIYF. CDR3 DNA: TGTGCCAGCAGTCCCATCGACAGGGGGTTCGGCACCATATATTTT.

This clonotype turned up a few times. The CDR3 protein is CASSQGLGGEQFF. In nucleotides, the CDR3 is TGTGCCAGCAGCCAAGGACTGGGGGGTGAGCAGTTCTTC. V and J are TRBV3-1 and TRBJ2-1, with D possibly matching TRBD2 (6 bases). Trimming cost V 1 base and J 9 bases, with 10 bases left between them. The CDR3 consists of 13 residues. The germline V gene encodes CDR1 LGHDT and CDR2 YNNKEL (reference sequence).

The CDR3 region has the DNA TGTGCCACCACCCCGACAGGCACAGATACGCAGTATTTT. This codes for CATTPTGTDTQYF. J is TRBJ2-3 and V is TRBV19, with D possibly being TRBD1 (5 bases). Trimming left V 10 bases short and J 1 base short, with 12 bases between. Germline CDR1 is LNHDA and CDR2 is SQIVND (reference sequence). The CDR3 extends over 13 amino acids.

This clonotype was seen a few times. The chain joins TRBV12-3 or TRBV12-4 to TRBJ1-3; TRBD1 might be the D (6 bases). V gave up 4 bases and J gave up 4 bases, with 14 bases separating them. The CDR3 extends over 15 amino acids. CDR3 sequence: CASSYETGPGNTIYF. Here the CDR3 DNA reads TGTGCCAGCAGTTATGAAACAGGGCCCGGAAACACCATATATTTT.

This clonotype occurred a few times. CDR3 DNA sequence: TGTGCCAGCAGCTCAAGACCTAGAGGGGGTCAGCCCCAGCATTTT. This codes for CASSSRPRGGQPQHF. V and J are TRBV28 and TRBJ1-5, with D maybe TRBD1 (6 bases). Trimming left V 6 bases short and J 6 bases short, with 18 bases between. Looked up from germline, CDR1 is MDHEN and CDR2 is SYDVKM. This CDR3 is built from 15 residues.

This clonotype was seen repeatedly, ten times or more. The chain recombines TRBV9 with TRBJ2-1; TRBD2 matches at 10 bases. V lost 5 bases to trimming and J lost 4 bases; unmatched junction nucleotides: 6. Germline CDR1 SGDLS, CDR2 YYNGEE. This CDR3 comprises 15 residues. CDR3 in amino acids: CASSPTSGIYNEQFF. In DNA, the CDR3 is TGTGCCAGCAGTCCTACTAGCGGGATATACAATGAGCAGTTCTTC.

In this sample, this clonotype turned up many times. At one end the junction does not follow the germline gene, possibly because of a read error. V and J are TRBV5-1 and TRBJ1-1; 7 nucleotides match TRBD1. Looked up from germline, CDR1 is SGHRS and CDR2 is YFSETQ. The CDR3 is 13 amino acids. The CDR3 DNA reads TGCGCCAGCAGCTTGGACCTTACCACAGACAGGGACTTT. As protein: CASSLDLTTDRDF.

This clonotype was recorded many times. The chain uses TRBV6-2 or TRBV6-3 and TRBJ2-3; D remains unclear. Germline CDR1 and CDR2: MNHEY and SVGEGT. CDR3 length: 11 residues. V was clipped by 7 bases and J by 9 bases, with 11 bases between them. The CDR3 here is CASTYSSTQYF. The CDR3 DNA follows: TGTGCCAGCACCTACTCGTCGACGCAGTATTTT.

This clonotype appeared many times. The chain is built from TRBV28 and TRBJ2-4, with D perhaps TRBD1 or TRBD2 (5 bases each). V lost 4 bases and J 0 bases, leaving 16 bases between the germline ends. Germline V gives CDR1 MDHEN, CDR2 SYDVKM. The CDR3 length is 17 residues. The CDR3 reads CASSSGTFGVAKNIQYF. CDR3 DNA sequence: TGTGCCAGCAGTTCCGGGACCTTTGGGGTAGCCAAAAACATTCAGTACTTC.

This clonotype appeared a few times. V and J are TRBV27 and TRBJ2-2; 8 bases agree with TRBD2. In germline, CDR1 is MNHEY, CDR2 SMNVEV (reference sequence). The junction had 15 bases not matched to a gene; V was cut back by 4 bases and J by 5 bases. The CDR3 covers 18 residues. Here the CDR3 DNA reads TGTGCCAGCAGTTGGCTCTCTACCGGGACTAGTCGGACCGGGGAGCTGTTTTTT. Protein sequence: CASSWLSTGTSRTGELFF.

This clonotype occurred many times. The rearrangement uses TRBV3-1 and TRBJ1-1; D not resolved. The ends were cut back, 3 bases at V and 3 bases at J, with 5 bases in the middle. The CDR3 contains 12 residues. Germline-derived CDR1 and CDR2 are LGHDT and YNNKEL (reference sequence). The CDR3 DNA sequence: TGTGCCAGCAGCCAGGGGTACACTGAAGCTTTCTTT. Translation gives CASSQGYTEAFF.

This clonotype was seen a handful of times. The V call is TRBV7-6, the J call TRBJ1-4; TRBD1 is a possible D gene (6 bases). Trimming stripped 5 bases from V and 7 bases from J, with 17 bases between. Germline loops: CDR1 SGHVS, CDR2 FNYEAQ. This CDR3 spans 15 amino acids. The CDR3 nucleotides are TGTGCCAGCAGCCCTAACAGGGTTTGGGGTGAAAAACTGTTTTTT. Translation gives CASSPNRVWGEKLFF. The full variable domain, completed using reference TRBV7-6 and TRBJ1-4, is GAGVSQSPRYKVTKRGQDVALRCDPISGHVSLYWYRQALGQGPEFLTYFNYEAQQDKSGLPNDRFSAERPEGSISTLTIQRTEQRDSAMYRCASSPNRVWGEKLFFGSGTQLSVL.

This clonotype appeared a few times. The rearrangement links TRBV7-9 to TRBJ1-6; D gene uncertain. V lost 4 bases and J 6 bases, leaving 4 bases between the germline ends. Germline V gene data show CDR1 as SEHNR and CDR2 as FQNEAQ (reference sequence). This CDR3 contains 12 residues. Here the CDR3 DNA reads TGTGCCAGCAGCTCGATTAATTCACCCCTCCACTTT. It codes for CASSSINSPLHF.

V is TRBV28 and J is TRBJ1-1, with a possible D match to TRBD1 (6 bases). Germline V CDR1 and CDR2: MDHEN, SYDVKM. This CDR3 spans 15 amino acids. V dropped 3 bases and J dropped 11 bases, with 22 bases sitting between them. CDR3 sequence reads: CASSLGFAGAIGAFF. In DNA, the CDR3 is TGTGCCAGCAGTTTGGGTTTTGCAGGGGCCATTGGGGCTTTCTTT.

This clonotype was counted ten times or more. The gene calls are TRBV7-2 and TRBJ2-3; no clear D gene. V gave up 1 base and J gave up 2 bases, with 7 bases separating them. CDR1 SGHTA and CDR2 FQGNSA come from the germline V gene. The CDR3 runs to 14 residues. The DNA of the CDR3 is TGTGCCAGCAGCTTAGAGTGGAACACAGATACGCAGTATTTT. This translates into CASSLEWNTDTQYF.

This clonotype showed up just a few times. The genes are TRBV10-3 and TRBJ2-7; D is unresolved. Germline loops: CDR1 ENHRY, CDR2 SYGVKD. This CDR3 has 12 amino acids. The V end lost 10 bases, the J end lost 5 bases, and 15 bases lay between the germline ends. The CDR3, as DNA: TGTGCCAGACACGGTGGTGCCCACGAGCAGTACTTC. Encoded protein: CARHGGAHEQYF.

This clonotype was counted many times. V usage is TRBV4-3 and J usage is TRBJ2-2; D is ambiguous. Germline-derived CDR1 and CDR2 are LGHNA and YSLEER. This CDR3 has 13 amino acids. V lost 4 bases to trimming and J lost 7 bases, with 10 bases between them. For the CDR3, the DNA is TGCGCCAGCAGCCGGATTCGGATCGGGGAGCTGTTTTTT. Its translation is CASSRIRIGELFF.

The CDR3 DNA is TGTGCCGCCATTAACGCGTTTAATGAGCAGTTCTTC. Its translation is CAAINAFNEQFF. The J gene is TRBJ2-1, the V gene TRBV7-2; D is ambiguous. The V and J ends lost 11 bases and 7 bases respectively, with 15 bases between them. The CDR3 has 12 amino acids. CDR1 and CDR2 from the germline V gene are SGHTA and FQGNSA. The full variable domain, completed using reference TRBV7-2 and TRBJ2-1, is GAGVSQSPSNKVTEKGKDVELRCDPISGHTALYWYRQSLGQGLEFLIYFQGNSAPDKSGLPSDRFSAERTGGSVSTLTIQRTQQEDSAVYLCAAINAFNEQFFGPGTRLTVL.

This clonotype was seen only a few times. The V and J genes are TRBV6-1 and TRBJ2-4, with 8 bases identical to TRBD2. V shed 7 bases, J shed 1 base, and the junction held 3 bases outside the gene matches. Germline CDR1 reads MNHNS; CDR2 reads SASEGT. The CDR3 totals 14 residues. CDR3 nucleotide sequence: TGTGCCAGCATTGAGCGGGAGGCCAAAAACATTCAGTACTTC. Its translation: CASIEREAKNIQYF.

Only a few counts were recorded for this clonotype. The gene calls are TRBV6-1 and TRBJ2-5, with D possibly matching TRBD1 (5 bases). This CDR3 has 13 amino acids. Germline V gives CDR1 MNHNS, CDR2 SASEGT. The germline V and J ends were trimmed by 4 bases and 2 bases, with 8 bases remaining between them. This CDR3 is CASSVRVQETQYF. CDR3 DNA sequence: TGTGCCAGCAGTGTCAGGGTTCAAGAGACCCAGTACTTC.

This clonotype was counted only a few times. A junction boundary mismatches the germline segment, possibly from a read error. This chain joins TRBV20-1 and TRBJ2-7; 7 nucleotides match TRBD2. This CDR3 is built from 12 residues. The germline V gene encodes CDR1 DFQATT and CDR2 SNEGSKA (reference sequence). CDR3 in amino acids: CSARDHRREGVF. The CDR3 DNA reads TGCAGTGCTAGAGATCACAGGAGGGAGGGCGTATTC.

The rearrangement uses TRBV7-9 and TRBJ2-7; 13 nucleotides line up with TRBD2. The V and J ends lost 4 bases and 4 bases, in that order; junction bases with no gene match: 7. Germline CDR1 SEHNR, CDR2 FQNEAQ (reference sequence). CDR3 length: 16 amino acids. The CDR3 is CASSSGLAGVLYEQYF. The CDR3 nucleotides read TGTGCCAGCAGCTCAGGACTAGCGGGAGTATTGTACGAGCAGTACTTC.